These 27 T cell receptor beta chains were sequenced from one sample in a study of synovial regulatory T cells in juvenile arthritis. Here immunoSEQ multiplex PCR was the method, and the copy in TCRdb shows in-frame clones only, minus some. Listed are 10,000 or so clones; roughly 0.38% falls within the top ten. The specimen sequenced was Treg cells from blood. Subset here: remaining (HLA-DR-negative) circulating blood Treg cells. All receptors derive from a donor younger than 35 with juvenile idiopathic arthritis.

V is TRBV5-6 and J is TRBJ1-3. CDR1 SGHDT and CDR2 YYEEEE come from the germline V gene. This CDR3 comprises 17 residues. No DNA is listed. CDR3 residues: CASSLASNPSSGNTIYF.

The CDR3 region is CASSHVDRGHAFF. J is TRBJ1-1 and V is TRBV4-1; TCRdb lists TRBD1, though no DNA is available to test this call. The CDR3 length is 13 residues. DNA for this receptor is not on file. The germline CDR1 and CDR2 sequences are MGHRA and YSYEKL.

The CDR3 reads CASSFLSQGSPLHF. The chain joins TRBV11-2 to TRBJ1-6; TCRdb lists TRBD1, though no DNA is available to test this call. The germline CDR1 and CDR2 sequences are SGHAT and FQNNGV. The length of the CDR3 is 14 residues. The DNA sequence is not available.

This rearrangement joins TRBV6-1 to TRBJ1-1; TCRdb's D gene call, TRBD1, goes unchecked for lack of DNA. The germline CDR1 and CDR2 sequences are MNHNS and SASEGT. The CDR3 is 14 amino acids. No coding sequence is recorded. The CDR3 here is CASRATVPNTEAFF.

V and J are TRBV6-1 and TRBJ2-7; TCRdb returns TRBD2, unconfirmable since there is no DNA. Germline values: CDR1 MNHNS, CDR2 SASEGT. This CDR3 is 15 amino acids long. Only the protein sequence is given. CDR3 sequence reads: CASFSGRAGSYEQYF.

This chain uses TRBV11-3 with TRBJ2-1. Germline values: CDR1 SGHNT, CDR2 YENEEA. The CDR3 spans 14 residues. Only the protein sequence is given. This CDR3 reads CASSLETGLGEQFF.

The V and J genes are TRBV6-1 and TRBJ2-1; TCRdb's assignment of TRBD2 cannot be checked, as there is no DNA. There are 13 residues in the CDR3. A DNA sequence was not provided. Per germline, CDR1 MNHNS and CDR2 SASEGT. CDR3 loop: CASRTSAYNEQFF.

The chain joins TRBV5-6 to TRBJ1-2. From germline, CDR1 is SGHDT and CDR2 YYEEEE. The CDR3 loop spans 14 amino acids. DNA for this receptor is not on file. CDR3 protein: CASSLGTSNYGYTF.

This chain joins TRBV12-5 and TRBJ2-1; TCRdb proposes TRBD2, but this gene call is untestable without DNA. Germline V CDR1 and CDR2: LGHNT, FRNRAP. The CDR3 is 19 residues long. The record lacks a DNA sequence. CDR3 loop: CASGFEGTSGGGSYNEQFF.

V gene TRBV11-2 combines with J gene TRBJ2-7; the TCRdb D gene call, TRBD1, has no DNA to confirm it. From germline, CDR1 is SGHAT and CDR2 FQNNGV. The CDR3 covers 14 residues. No nucleotide data were recorded. The CDR3 is CASSYRTGGHEQYF.

The chain recombines TRBV10-3 with TRBJ1-1; TCRdb picks TRBD1, but there is no DNA to check that call. The CDR3 runs to 11 residues. The coding DNA is unavailable. CDR1 and CDR2 from the germline V gene are ENHRY and SYGVKD. The CDR3 loop reads CAISAGPEAFF.

The chain combines TRBV11-2 with TRBJ1-5. The V gene's germline CDR1 is SGHAT and CDR2 FQNNGV. This CDR3 region has 16 residues. DNA is not on record. The CDR3: CASSANTGKGNQPQHF.

The chain combines TRBV5-6 with TRBJ1-2; TCRdb picks TRBD1, but there is no DNA to check that call. The CDR3 extends over 13 amino acids. DNA is not on record. Germline values: CDR1 SGHDT, CDR2 YYEEEE. This chain's CDR3 is CASKKTGPFGYTF.

V and J are TRBV12-5 and TRBJ1-1; TCRdb indicates TRBD1, and absent DNA this call remains unverified. The germline V gene encodes CDR1 LGHNT and CDR2 FRNRAP. This CDR3 is built from 12 residues. No DNA sequence is on record. CDR3 region: CASGPRTVEAFF.

The chain couples TRBV11-2 to TRBJ2-5; TCRdb designates TRBD2, a call that cannot be tested without DNA. The germline V gene has CDR1 SGHAT and CDR2 FQNNGV. This CDR3 is 13 amino acids long. This entry has no DNA. The CDR3 loop is CASSLGLQETQYF.

The V and J genes are TRBV5-6 and TRBJ1-5. The germline V gene encodes CDR1 SGHDT and CDR2 YYEEEE. CDR3 length: 17 residues. Nucleotide data are not available. The chain's CDR3 is CASSLRGARVSNQPQHF. The variable domain in full, completed from reference TRBV5-6 and TRBJ1-5, reads DAGVTQSPTHLIKTRGQQVTLRCSPKSGHDTVSWYQQALGQGPQFIFQYYEEEERQRGNFPDRFSGHQFPNYSSELNVNALLLGDSALYLCASSLRGARVSNQPQHFGDGTRLSIL.

The rearrangement uses TRBV20-1 and TRBJ2-3. Germline V CDR1 and CDR2: DFQATT, SNEGSKA (reference sequence). There are 11 residues in the CDR3. No nucleotide data were recorded. This chain's CDR3 is CSARMADTQYF.

This chain uses TRBV4-1 with TRBJ1-2; the TRBD1 assignment by TCRdb is unverifiable without DNA. The germline V gene encodes CDR1 MGHRA and CDR2 YSYEKL. The CDR3 has 16 residues. DNA is not recorded here. CDR3 region: CASSQAWTETNYGYTF.

The V call is TRBV19, the J call TRBJ2-7; TCRdb's D call of TRBD2 is untestable without DNA. CDR1 LNHDA and CDR2 SQIVND come from the germline V gene (reference sequence). The CDR3 consists of 18 residues. The entry carries no DNA sequence. The CDR3: CASSIKGFGTSETYEQYF.

This sequence joins TRBV27 and TRBJ1-6; the D call of TRBD1 rests on TCRdb alone, since no DNA is present to check it. Germline V gene data show CDR1 as MNHEY and CDR2 as SMNVEV (reference sequence). This CDR3 is built from 14 residues. The nucleotide record is missing. The CDR3 sequence: CASREQGQGSPLHF.

The chain recombines TRBV7-8 with TRBJ1-6; TCRdb designates TRBD1, a call that cannot be tested without DNA. The CDR3 length is 14 residues. No DNA has been recorded. Germline CDR1 is SGHVS and CDR2 is FQNEAQ. The CDR3 sequence: CASSAKGANSPLHF.

The genes are TRBV30 and TRBJ1-2. The CDR3 has 12 residues. The DNA is not on file. Per the germline V gene, CDR1 is GTSNPN and CDR2 is SVGIG (reference sequence). The CDR3: CAWSRGLYGYTF.

This chain joins TRBV5-1 and TRBJ1-1; the D call from TCRdb, TRBD1, cannot be confirmed without DNA. This CDR3 has 12 residues. The coding DNA is unavailable. Per the germline V gene, CDR1 is SGHRS and CDR2 is YFSETQ. The CDR3 is CASSMGHTEAFF.

The V and J genes are TRBV5-6 and TRBJ2-5. CDR3 length equals 14 residues. This entry has no DNA. The germline V gene has CDR1 SGHDT and CDR2 YYEEEE. CDR3: CASSLLGSQETQYF.

J is TRBJ1-5 and V is TRBV7-8. Per germline, CDR1 SGHVS and CDR2 FQNEAQ. This CDR3 region has 17 residues. The DNA sequence is not available. This chain's CDR3 is CASSLGLRGRSNQPQHF.

The rearrangement joins TRBV6-1 to TRBJ2-3; without DNA, the TCRdb call of TRBD1 cannot be checked. The CDR3 is 16 amino acids. No DNA is listed. In germline, CDR1 is MNHNS, CDR2 SASEGT. The CDR3 is CASSESGTGSTDTQYF.

This chain links TRBV11-2 with TRBJ1-2; with no DNA, the TCRdb D assignment of TRBD1 cannot be verified. This CDR3 is 14 amino acids long. The coding DNA is unavailable. Germline CDR1 and CDR2: SGHAT and FQNNGV. The CDR3 loop is CASSYTGGINGYTF.